The rows below give T cell receptor beta chains drawn from one sample of a study of T cell changes during pregnancy in multiple sclerosis. TCRdb's table, derived via immunoSEQ multiplex PCR, lists solely in-frame clones and lacks some. The table shows some 49,000 clones, with just under 95% occurring only once. This specimen was CD8+ T cells from peripheral blood mononuclear cells, taken in the first trimester of pregnancy. Receptors originate from a female donor with multiple sclerosis, enrolled in a pregnancy study. Each CDR3 is given with its conserved first and last residue. A D gene is named only where the DNA matches it firmly. Where a row states a size, it is once, few, many or the class of an expanded clone; other rows omit it.

v_call,j_call,clone_size,d_call,cdr3_aa,cdr3_nt
TRBV9,TRBJ2-7,-,TRBD2,CASSKGLAGYEQYF,TGTGCCAGCAGCAAAGGACTAGCTGGCTACGAGCAGTACTTC
TRBV9,TRBJ2-1,-,-,CASSQATYNEQFF,TGTGCCAGCAGCCAGGCCACCTACAATGAGCAGTTCTTC
TRBV30,TRBJ2-7,-,-,CAWQGIQREQYF,TGTGCCTGGCAGGGGATCCAACGCGAGCAGTACTTC
TRBV5-3,TRBJ1-2,once,TRBD1,CARSPQTRDRTYGYTF,TGTGCCAGAAGCCCTCAAACCCGGGACAGGACCTATGGCTACACCTTC
TRBV4-1,TRBJ1-1,-,-,CASSPPAALPTAFF,TGCGCCAGCAGCCCCCCTGCGGCCCTGCCTACAGCTTTCTTT
TRBV16,TRBJ2-1,-,-,CASSQSSAGGIF,TGTGCCAGCAGCCAATCTTCGGCCGGGGGAATCTTC
TRBV6-1,TRBJ2-7,-,-,CASSESRGDYEQYF,TGTGCCAGCAGTGAATCTCGTGGAGACTACGAGCAGTACTTC
TRBV7-9,TRBJ2-7,-,TRBD2,CASSPGTRSYEQYF,TGTGCCAGCAGCCCCGGGACTAGGTCCTACGAGCAGTACTTC
TRBV9,TRBJ2-6,-,-,CASSENRASGANVLTF,TGTGCCAGCAGCGAAAACAGGGCATCTGGGGCCAACGTCCTGACTTTC
TRBV5-6,TRBJ1-2,-,-,CASSLGHNGYTF,TGTGCCAGCAGCCTGGGACATAATGGCTACACCTTC
TRBV5-8,TRBJ2-5,-,TRBD2,CASSLTAGGPAGETQYF,TGTGCCAGCAGCTTGACGGCGGGAGGGCCGGCTGGTGAGACCCAGTACTTC
TRBV9,TRBJ2-3,-,-,CASSVGRASTDTQYF,TGTGCCAGCAGCGTAGGGCGGGCAAGCACAGATACGCAGTATTTT
TRBV27,TRBJ2-7,once,-,CASSHTGSYEQYF,TGTGCCAGCAGCCACACAGGATCCTACGAGCAGTACTTC
TRBV5-6,TRBJ2-4,-,-,CASSHWTASKTKNIQYF,TGTGCCAGCAGCCACTGGACTGCTTCCAAGACCAAAAACATTCAGTACTTC
TRBV19,TRBJ2-1,-,TRBD2,CASSSGTSGVNEQFF,TGTGCCAGTAGTTCCGGGACTAGCGGGGTTAATGAGCAGTTCTTC
TRBV27,TRBJ2-7,-,TRBD2,CASSILAGVEQYF,TGTGCCAGCAGTATCCTAGCGGGAGTCGAGCAGTACTTC
TRBV6-5,TRBJ2-1,-,TRBD1,CASSPGTGIYNEQFF,TGTGCCAGCAGTCCCGGGACAGGGATCTACAATGAGCAGTTCTTC
TRBV5-6,TRBJ2-1,-,-,CASSSGRSEQFF,TGTGCCAGCAGCTCCGGCCGGAGTGAGCAGTTCTTC
TRBV27,TRBJ2-1,-,TRBD2,CASSFGTSGYNEQFF,TGTGCCAGCAGTTTTGGGACTAGCGGCTACAATGAGCAGTTCTTC
TRBV6-1,TRBJ1-1,-,TRBD1,CASTRGVTEAFF,TGTGCCAGCACCAGGGGGGTCACTGAAGCTTTCTTT
TRBV27,TRBJ1-5,-,-,CASSLQGENQPQHF,TGTGCCAGCAGCCTACAGGGAGAAAATCAGCCCCAGCATTTT
TRBV7-9,TRBJ1-2,-,TRBD1,CASHGQGANYGYTF,TGTGCCAGCCACGGACAGGGGGCTAACTATGGCTACACCTTC
TRBV27,TRBJ2-7,-,-,CASSDSLDPYEQYF,TGTGCCAGCAGTGACAGTCTTGATCCCTACGAGCAGTACTTC
TRBV2,TRBJ2-7,-,-,CAVQGFEDEQYF,TGTGCCGTACAGGGATTTGAAGACGAGCAGTACTTC
TRBV2,TRBJ2-1,-,TRBD2,CASSEKGTSAYNEQFF,TGTGCCAGCAGTGAAAAAGGGACTAGCGCCTACAATGAGCAGTTCTTC
TRBV5-4,TRBJ2-7,-,-,CASSLGQVDYEQYF,TGTGCCAGCAGCTTGGGACAGGTCGATTACGAGCAGTACTTC
TRBV27,TRBJ2-1,-,TRBD2,CASSTPRTSGNHEQFF,TGTGCCAGCAGTACCCCCAGGACTAGCGGGAATCATGAGCAGTTCTTC
TRBV19,TRBJ2-3,-,TRBD2,CASSYRDYTPDTQYF,TGTGCCAGTTCCTACCGGGACTACACCCCAGATACGCAGTATTTT
TRBV19,TRBJ2-7,few,TRBD2,CASSIRGGPYYEQYF,TGTGCCAGTAGTATCCGGGGGGGGCCGTACTACGAGCAGTACTTC
TRBV13,TRBJ1-1,-,-,CASSLGRRNTEAFF,TGTGCCAGCAGCTTAGGGCGGAGGAACACTGAAGCTTTCTTT
TRBV28,TRBJ2-3,-,-,CASSLGRTDTQYF,TGTGCCAGCAGTTTGGGCCGGACAGATACGCAGTATTTT
TRBV27,TRBJ2-2,-,TRBD1,CASSLDRGYTGELFF,TGTGCCAGCAGTCTCGACAGGGGATACACCGGGGAGCTGTTTTTT
TRBV5-5,TRBJ2-7,-,-,CASSFDILYEQYF,TGTGCCAGCAGCTTTGACATCCTCTACGAGCAGTACTTC
TRBV30,TRBJ2-1,-,-,CAWSAGILFNEQFF,TGTGCCTGGAGTGCAGGTATCTTATTCAATGAGCAGTTCTTC
TRBV5-1,TRBJ2-1,-,-,CASSLAGGTNEQFF,TGCGCCAGCAGCTTGGCCGGAGGGACCAATGAGCAGTTCTTC
TRBV27,TRBJ1-5,once,-,CASSRGGVYQPQHF,TGTGCCAGCAGTCGAGGGGGGGTATATCAGCCCCAGCATTTT
TRBV6-5,TRBJ2-1,-,TRBD2,CASGTSGSYEQFF,TGTGCCAGTGGGACTAGCGGGAGTTATGAGCAGTTCTTC
TRBV5-1,TRBJ1-1,-,-,CASSLDAGRGTEAFF,TGCGCCAGCAGCCTGGACGCAGGAAGGGGCACTGAAGCTTTCTTT
TRBV6-5,TRBJ2-3,-,-,CASSRGLTDTQYF,TGTGCCAGCAGTAGGGGCCTCACAGATACGCAGTATTTT
TRBV2,TRBJ1-5,many,TRBD1,CASSWTGGRNQPQHF,TGTGCCAGCAGTTGGACAGGGGGCCGCAATCAGCCCCAGCATTTT
TRBV27,TRBJ1-1,-,TRBD1,CASSITGGYTEAFF,TGTGCCAGCAGTATAACAGGGGGATACACTGAAGCTTTCTTT
TRBV29-1,TRBJ2-7,-,TRBD2,CSVEEGLADPPHYEQYF,TGCAGCGTTGAAGAAGGCCTAGCGGACCCACCCCACTACGAGCAGTACTTC
TRBV7-9,TRBJ2-1,-,TRBD2,CASSLGLAGSYNEQFF,TGTGCCAGCAGCTTGGGACTAGCGGGATCCTACAATGAGCAGTTCTTC
TRBV29-1,TRBJ2-3,-,TRBD2,CSMLPGLAGDTDTQYF,TGCAGCATGCTACCGGGACTAGCGGGGGACACAGATACGCAGTATTTT
TRBV25-1,TRBJ2-1,-,-,CASSVDRPSYNEQFF,TGTGCCAGCAGTGTCGACAGACCCTCCTACAATGAGCAGTTCTTC
TRBV7-2,TRBJ2-7,-,TRBD1,CASSLSTGAPYEQYF,TGTGCCAGCAGCTTATCGACAGGGGCACCCTACGAGCAGTACTTC
TRBV11-2,TRBJ2-3,-,-,CASSLGLGDTQYF,TGTGCCAGCAGCTTAGGACTAGGCGATACGCAGTATTTT
TRBV19,TRBJ1-1,once,TRBD1,CASSARQGLNTEAFF,TGTGCCAGTAGTGCGCGACAGGGTTTGAACACTGAAGCTTTCTTT
TRBV11-2,TRBJ2-5,-,TRBD2,CASSPPLAGQETQYF,TGTGCCAGCAGTCCACCCCTAGCGGGGCAAGAGACCCAGTACTTC
TRBV28,TRBJ2-7,-,-,CASSFQAQRPYEQYF,TGTGCCAGCAGTTTTCAGGCACAGAGACCCTACGAGCAGTACTTC
TRBV6-6,TRBJ2-7,-,-,CASSPAMGGNRGEQYF,TGTGCCAGCAGCCCCGCAATGGGGGGAAATCGCGGCGAGCAGTACTTC
TRBV7-8,TRBJ2-6,-,-,CASSSGVSGANVLTF,TGTGCCAGCAGCTCCGGGGTGTCTGGGGCCAACGTCCTGACTTTC
TRBV14,TRBJ2-2,-,-,CASSQEAGVRVYANTGELFF,TGTGCCAGCAGCCAAGAAGCCGGGGTTAGAGTGTACGCGAACACCGGGGAGCTGTTTTTT
TRBV13,TRBJ1-2,-,-,CASSLGRDYGYTF,TGTGCCAGCAGCTTAGGCCGGGATTATGGCTACACCTTC
TRBV7-9,TRBJ1-4,-,-,CASSYSGSYNEKLFF,TGTGCCAGCAGTTATTCAGGGTCTTATAATGAAAAACTGTTTTTT
TRBV6-1,TRBJ2-2,-,TRBD1,CASSETTRTGDFDTGELFF,TGTGCCAGCAGTGAAACGACCAGGACAGGGGATTTTGACACCGGGGAGCTGTTTTTT